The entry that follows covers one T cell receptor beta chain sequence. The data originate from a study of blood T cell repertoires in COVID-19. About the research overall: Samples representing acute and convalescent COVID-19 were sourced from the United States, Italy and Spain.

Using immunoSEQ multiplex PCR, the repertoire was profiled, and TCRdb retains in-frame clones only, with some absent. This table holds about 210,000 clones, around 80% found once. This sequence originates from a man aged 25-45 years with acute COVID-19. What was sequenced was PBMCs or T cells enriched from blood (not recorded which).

DNA for the CDR3: TGTGCCAGCAGTTTCTCTCAAGGGGGCGCTAACACCTTC. Its translation is CASSFSQGGANTF. The chain is built from TRBV12-3 or TRBV12-4 and TRBJ1-2, with TRBD1 matching 7 bases. The CDR3 runs 13 residues. The trim removed 3 bases at V and 12 bases at J, leaving 10 bases unmatched.